Below, 9 T cell receptor beta chains from the same sample are listed, as sequenced in a study of identical twins listed by TCRdb under 2016. Library creation used 5' RACE. Sequencing used an Illumina HiSeq 2000. Clones were called with MiXCR by TCRdb after fastp trimmed the public reads at Q25, and only in-frame beta chains were retained. Rows matching on CDR3 protein sequence are summarized as one entry with the most common DNA and genes. Across this sample there are 200,000 to 300,000 distinct CDR3 sequences, with about 7% seen only once. Of the sample, roughly 3.6% falls within the top ten clones. Another study also made use of these data, one on yellow fever vaccine responses in identical twins.

Sequencing was performed on memory (CD45RO+) T cells sorted from blood. Taken with the paper, the label for cell subset or site translates to: CD45RO+ enriched T cells. These TCRs come from a woman aged 18-35 years in good health.

The chain carries TRBV3-1 and TRBJ2-1; maybe TRBD2 (7 bases). The CDR3 loop spans 15 amino acids. Germline V gene data show CDR1 as LGHDT and CDR2 as YNNKEL (reference sequence). V gave up 11 bases and J gave up 4 bases, with 21 bases separating them. The CDR3 loop is CASSQRGGAYNEQFF. In nucleotides, the CDR3 is TGTGCCTCCAGCCAAAGGGGGGGGGCTTACAATGAGCAGTTCTTC.

This clonotype was counted ten times or more. The chain has TRBV20-1 and TRBJ1-5, with 9 positions matching TRBD1. V shed 0 bases and J 6 bases; nucleotides not matched to a gene: 6. Germline assignment: CDR1 DFQATT and CDR2 SNEGSKA (reference sequence). The CDR3 contains 15 residues. CDR3 coding DNA: TGCAGTGCTAGAGAGACAGGGGGGATGGCTCAGCCCCAGCATTTT. Translation gives CSARETGGMAQPQHF.

This clonotype was observed many times. The V call is TRBV28, the J call TRBJ2-7; D assignment may be TRBD1 or TRBD2 (5 bases each). The germline CDR1 and CDR2 sequences are MDHEN and SYDVKM. V was pared by 9 bases and J by 2 bases, with 29 bases between. The CDR3 loop spans 18 amino acids. The CDR3 sequence: CARVRDRNATILPYEQYF. In DNA, the CDR3 is TGTGCCAGAGTCCGGGACCGCAATGCCACAATTCTCCCCTACGAGCAGTACTTC.

In this sample, this clonotype turned up many times. The chain is built from TRBV5-1 and TRBJ2-5; 8 bases align to TRBD2. The germline V gene has CDR1 SGHRS and CDR2 YFSETQ. V was pared by 4 bases and J by 0 bases, with 5 bases of the junction left unmatched. The CDR3 extends over 15 amino acids. The chain's CDR3 is CASSPSGRNQETQYF. In nucleotides, the CDR3 is TGCGCCAGCAGCCCCAGCGGGAGAAACCAAGAGACCCAGTACTTC.

This chain joins TRBV6-1 and TRBJ2-4; TRBD2 might be the D (6 bases). Germline lookup yields CDR1 MNHNS and CDR2 SASEGT. V lost 3 bases and J lost 9, with 15 bases in between. The CDR3 extends over 14 amino acids. CDR3 loop: CASSDGAEGFIQYF. CDR3 DNA sequence: TGTGCCAGCAGTGACGGGGCGGAGGGGTTCATTCAGTACTTC.

In its sample, this clonotype was seen many times. This chain connects TRBV5-5 to TRBJ1-1; the D is unclear. The ends were cut back, 0 bases at V and 1 base at J, with 4 bases in the middle. CDR1 and CDR2 from the germline V gene are SGHKS and YYEKEE (reference sequence). The CDR3 runs to 13 residues. CDR3 protein: CASSLVWNTEAFF. The DNA for the CDR3 is TGTGCCAGCAGCTTGGTTTGGAACACTGAAGCTTTCTTT.

The chain links TRBV12-3 or TRBV12-4 to TRBJ1-1; D is unclear. The CDR3 spans 14 residues. Deletions cut 4 bases from V and 9 bases from J, with 18 bases between. The CDR3 here is CASSYSGLSGKAFF. The CDR3 DNA is TGTGCCAGCAGTTACAGCGGCCTTAGCGGGAAAGCTTTCTTT.

A few counts support this clonotype. The gene calls are TRBV2 and TRBJ2-1; a weak D match, TRBD2 (5 bases). The CDR3 has 14 residues. Germline CDR1 reads SNHLY; CDR2 reads FYNNEI. V was shortened by 7 bases and J by 0 bases, with 10 bases between the two germline ends. DNA for the CDR3: TGTGCCAGCAAGTTTGGGAGCTCCTACAATGAGCAGTTCTTC. As protein: CASKFGSSYNEQFF.

This clonotype was detected a few times. The chain couples TRBV6-1 to TRBJ1-4, with D unclear. Germline V gene data show CDR1 as MNHNS and CDR2 as SASEGT. Trimming cost V 1 base and J 7 bases, with 10 bases left between them. This CDR3 is built from 14 residues. Here the CDR3 DNA reads TGTGCCAGCAGTGAAGGAAGGCTGGGTGAAAAACTGTTTTTT. Protein product: CASSEGRLGEKLFF.